The source of this T cell receptor beta chain is a study of T-cell memory formation after mild COVID-19. Findings of the study overall: Contracting clones localized mainly to CM and EM when CD4+ and mainly to EMRA when CD8+.

Looked up from germline, CDR1 is SGHTA and CDR2 is FQGNSA. V gave up 3 bases and J gave up 2 bases; unmatched junction bases: 5. The CDR3 sequence is 16 residues long. Of note for this clonotype: The antigen is undetermined.

Constant-segment-primed 5'RACE gave TCR alpha and TCR beta cDNA libraries with sample barcodes and UMIs. In TCRdb, the 5' RACE reads were re-called with MiXCR into one record per CDR3 protein. The table has some 340,000 distinct CDR3 sequences, 10% to 15% seen once. The material sequenced was PBMCs or a T cell subset sorted from them (not recorded which). The chain employs TRBV7-2 and TRBJ2-1; TRBD2 agrees at 9 bases. This TCR was recovered from a young man who had mild COVID-19 (a few samples of this study predate the infection). Cell type and time point are not known. The CDR3 reads CASSFVGGGAYNEQFF. The CDR3 coding sequence is TGTGCCAGCAGCTTTGTCGGCGGGGGGGCCTACAATGAGCAGTTCTTC. The complete variable domain, with remaining parts taken from reference TRBV7-2 and TRBJ2-1, reads GAGVSQSPSNKVTEKGKDVELRCDPISGHTALYWYRQSLGQGLEFLIYFQGNSAPDKSGLPSDRFSAERTGGSVSTLTIQRTQQEDSAVYLCASSFVGGGAYNEQFFGPGTRLTVL.